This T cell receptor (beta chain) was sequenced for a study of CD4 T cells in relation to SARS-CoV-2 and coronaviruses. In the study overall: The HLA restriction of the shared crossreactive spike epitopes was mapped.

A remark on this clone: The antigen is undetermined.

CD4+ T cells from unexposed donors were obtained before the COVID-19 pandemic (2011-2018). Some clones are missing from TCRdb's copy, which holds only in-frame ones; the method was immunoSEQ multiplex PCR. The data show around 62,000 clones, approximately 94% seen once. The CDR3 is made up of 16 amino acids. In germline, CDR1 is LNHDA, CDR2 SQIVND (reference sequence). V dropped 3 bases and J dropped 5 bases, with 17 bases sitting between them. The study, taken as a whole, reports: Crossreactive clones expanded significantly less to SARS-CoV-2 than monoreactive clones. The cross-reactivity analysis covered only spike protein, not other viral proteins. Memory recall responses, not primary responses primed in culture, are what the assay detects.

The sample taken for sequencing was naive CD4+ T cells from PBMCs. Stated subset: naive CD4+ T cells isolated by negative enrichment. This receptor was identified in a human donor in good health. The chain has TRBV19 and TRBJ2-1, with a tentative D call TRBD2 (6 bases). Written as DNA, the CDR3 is TGTGCCAGTAGTATCGAGGGAGGCCGGTCCGACAATGAGCAGTTCTTC. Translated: CASSIEGGRSDNEQFF.